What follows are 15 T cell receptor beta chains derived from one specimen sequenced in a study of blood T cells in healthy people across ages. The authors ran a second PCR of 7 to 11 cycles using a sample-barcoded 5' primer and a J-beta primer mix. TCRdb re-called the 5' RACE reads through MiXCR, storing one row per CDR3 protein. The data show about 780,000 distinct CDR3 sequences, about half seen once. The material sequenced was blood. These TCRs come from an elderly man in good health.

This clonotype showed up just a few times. The CDR3 region is CASSLNPGQGIIIAKNIQYF. The CDR3 DNA reads TGTGCCAGCAGTTTAAACCCGGGACAGGGGATAATTATAGCCAAAAACATTCAGTACTTC. V and J are TRBV2 and TRBJ2-4, with 10 bases aligning to TRBD1. The CDR3 runs to 20 residues. The junction had 16 bases not matched to a gene; V was cut back by 5 bases and J by 0 bases. CDR1 and CDR2 from the germline V gene are SNHLY and FYNNEI.

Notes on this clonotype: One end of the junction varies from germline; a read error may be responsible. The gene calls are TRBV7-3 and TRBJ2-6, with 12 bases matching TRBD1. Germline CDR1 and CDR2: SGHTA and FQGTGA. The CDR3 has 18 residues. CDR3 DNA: TGTGCCAGCATCTTAATCGGGACAGGGGGCGCTGGGGCCAACGTCCTGACTTTC. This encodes CASILIGTGGAGANVLTF.

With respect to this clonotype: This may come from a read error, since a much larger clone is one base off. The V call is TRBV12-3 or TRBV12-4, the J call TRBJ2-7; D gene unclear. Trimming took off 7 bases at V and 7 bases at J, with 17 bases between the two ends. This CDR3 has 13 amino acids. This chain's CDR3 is CASTKDHLHEQYF. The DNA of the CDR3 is TGTGCCAGCACCAAGGACCATCTCCATGAGCAGTACTTC.

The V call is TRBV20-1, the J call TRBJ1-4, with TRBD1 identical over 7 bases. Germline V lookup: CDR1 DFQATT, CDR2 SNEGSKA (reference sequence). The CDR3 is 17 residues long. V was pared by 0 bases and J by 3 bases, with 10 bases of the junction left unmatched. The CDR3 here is CSARDPLTGTANEKLFF. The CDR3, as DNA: TGCAGTGCTAGAGATCCCTTAACCGGGACAGCTAATGAAAAACTGTTTTTT.

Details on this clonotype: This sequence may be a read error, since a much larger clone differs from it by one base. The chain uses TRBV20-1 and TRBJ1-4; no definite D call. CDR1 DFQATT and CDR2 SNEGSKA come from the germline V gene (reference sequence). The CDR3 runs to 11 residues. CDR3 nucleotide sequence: TGCAGGGCTAGCGTCCCCCGAAAACTGTTTTTT. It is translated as CRASVPRKLFF.

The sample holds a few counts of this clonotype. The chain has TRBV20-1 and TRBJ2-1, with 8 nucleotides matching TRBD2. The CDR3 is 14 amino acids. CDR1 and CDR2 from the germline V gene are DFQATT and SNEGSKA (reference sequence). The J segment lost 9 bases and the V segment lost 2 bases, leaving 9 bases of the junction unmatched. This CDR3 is CSARNPGGPSEQFF. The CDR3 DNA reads TGCAGTGCTAGAAATCCGGGAGGGCCTAGTGAGCAGTTCTTC.

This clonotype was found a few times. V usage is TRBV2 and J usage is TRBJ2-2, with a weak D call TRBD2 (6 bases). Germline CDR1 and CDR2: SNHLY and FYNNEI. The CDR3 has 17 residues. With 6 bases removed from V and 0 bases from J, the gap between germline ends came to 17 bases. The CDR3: CASRREVVASNTGELFF. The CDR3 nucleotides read TGTGCCAGCAGAAGGGAGGTTGTGGCCTCGAACACCGGGGAGCTGTTTTTT. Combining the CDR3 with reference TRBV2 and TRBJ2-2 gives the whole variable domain EPEVTQTPSHQVTQMGQEVILRCVPISNHLYFYWYRQILGQKVEFLVSFYNNEISEKSEIFDDQFSVERPDGSNFTLKIRSTKLEDSAMYFCASRREVVASNTGELFFGEGSRLTVL.

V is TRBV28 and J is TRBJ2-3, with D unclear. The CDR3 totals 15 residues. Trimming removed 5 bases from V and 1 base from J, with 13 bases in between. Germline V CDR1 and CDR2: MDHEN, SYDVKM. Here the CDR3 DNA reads TGTGCCAGCAGTCCGCATGGTGTCGGCACAGATACGCAGTATTTT. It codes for CASSPHGVGTDTQYF.

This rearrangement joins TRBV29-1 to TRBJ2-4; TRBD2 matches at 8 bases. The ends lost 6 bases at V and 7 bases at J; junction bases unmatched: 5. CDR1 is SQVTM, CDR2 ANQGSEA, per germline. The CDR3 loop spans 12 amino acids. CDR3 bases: TGCAGCGTCGGGGGGGGAACTAACATTCAGTACTTC. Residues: CSVGGGTNIQYF.

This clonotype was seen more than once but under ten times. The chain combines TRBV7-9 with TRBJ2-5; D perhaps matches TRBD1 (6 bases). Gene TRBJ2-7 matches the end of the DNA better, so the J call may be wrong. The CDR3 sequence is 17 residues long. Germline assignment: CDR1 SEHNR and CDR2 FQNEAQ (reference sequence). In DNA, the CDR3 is TGTGCCAGCAGCCCCAGTTTCCGGGACACCGCACGAAGCGAGCAGTACTTC. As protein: CASSPSFRDTARSEQYF.

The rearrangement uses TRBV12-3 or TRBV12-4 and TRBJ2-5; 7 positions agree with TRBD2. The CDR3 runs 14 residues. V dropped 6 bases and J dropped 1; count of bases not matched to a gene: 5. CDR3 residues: CASSEGGGQETQYF. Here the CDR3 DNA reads TGTGCCAGCAGCGAGGGCGGGGGCCAAGAGACCCAGTACTTC.

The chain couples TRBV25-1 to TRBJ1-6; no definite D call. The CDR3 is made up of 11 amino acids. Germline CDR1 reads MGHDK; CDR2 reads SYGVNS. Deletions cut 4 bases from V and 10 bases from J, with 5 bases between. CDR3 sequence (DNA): TGTGCCAGCAGTGGAGTATCACCCCTCCACTTT. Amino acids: CASSGVSPLHF.

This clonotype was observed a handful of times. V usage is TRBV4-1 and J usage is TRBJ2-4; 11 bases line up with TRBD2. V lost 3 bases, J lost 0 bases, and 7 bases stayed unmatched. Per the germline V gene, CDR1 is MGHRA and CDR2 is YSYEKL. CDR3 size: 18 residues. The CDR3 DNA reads TGCGCCAGCAGCCAGGGACTAGCGGAACCCTTAGCCAAAAACATTCAGTACTTC. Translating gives CASSQGLAEPLAKNIQYF.

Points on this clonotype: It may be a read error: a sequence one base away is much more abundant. The CDR3 sequence: CASSLGWISGRASHNEQFF. The CDR3 DNA is TGTGCCAGCAGCTTAGGTTGGATTAGCGGGAGGGCCTCCCACAATGAGCAGTTCTTC. The chain uses TRBV11-3 and TRBJ2-1; 11 bases agree with TRBD2. This CDR3 is built from 19 residues. Germline CDR1 is SGHNT and CDR2 is YENEEA.

Here the CDR3 reads CASSIQGTSGSGEQFF. CDR3 DNA: TGTGCCAGTAGTATTCAGGGGACTAGCGGCTCCGGTGAGCAGTTCTTC. The rearrangement uses TRBV19 and TRBJ2-1; 11 bases are a match to TRBD2. Germline loops: CDR1 LNHDA, CDR2 SQIVND (reference sequence). This CDR3 comprises 16 residues. V lost 3 bases to trimming and J lost 9 bases; unmatched junction nucleotides: 10. Full variable domain (missing parts from reference TRBV19 and TRBJ2-1): DGGITQSPKYLFRKEGQNVTLSCEQNLNHDAMYWYRQDPGQGLRLIYYSQIVNDFQKGDIAEGYSVSREKKESFPLTVTSAQKNPTAFYLCASSIQGTSGSGEQFFGPGTRLTVL.